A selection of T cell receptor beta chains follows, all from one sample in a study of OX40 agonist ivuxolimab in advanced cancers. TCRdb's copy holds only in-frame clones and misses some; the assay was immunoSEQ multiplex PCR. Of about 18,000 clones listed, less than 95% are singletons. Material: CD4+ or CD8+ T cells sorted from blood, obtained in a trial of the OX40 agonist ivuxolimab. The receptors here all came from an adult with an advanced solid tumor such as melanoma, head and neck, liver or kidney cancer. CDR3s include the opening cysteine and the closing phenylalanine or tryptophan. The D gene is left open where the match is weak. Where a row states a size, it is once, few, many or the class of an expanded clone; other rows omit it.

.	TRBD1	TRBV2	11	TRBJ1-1	TGTGCCAGCAGTGAAAGGGGGCAGGCTTTCTTT	CASSERGQAFF
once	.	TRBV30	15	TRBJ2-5	TGTGCCTGGAGGCAGCTAGGACGGGCTCAAGAGACCCAGTACTTC	CAWRQLGRAQETQYF
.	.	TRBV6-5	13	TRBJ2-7	TGTGCCAGCAAACCACTAGAGACGGGCGAGCAGTACTTC	CASKPLETGEQYF
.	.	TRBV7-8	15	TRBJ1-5	TGTGCCAGCAGCACCCCCCAGGCCGCGCCCGGGCCCCAGCATTTT	CASSTPQAAPGPQHF
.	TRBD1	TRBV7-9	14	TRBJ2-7	TGTGCCAGCAGCGGTCGGGACAGGTTTTACGAGCAGTACTTC	CASSGRDRFYEQYF
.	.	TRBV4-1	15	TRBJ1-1	TGCGCCAGCAGCCAAGTGGTGGGTTTGAACACTGAAGCTTTCTTT	CASSQVVGLNTEAFF
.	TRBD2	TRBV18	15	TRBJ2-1	TGTGCCAGCTCACCACTAGCGGGAGGGCCTACTGAGCAGTTCTTC	CASSPLAGGPTEQFF
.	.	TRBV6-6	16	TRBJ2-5	TGTGCCAGCAGTTACTCTGGGGCCAAAAATAAAGAGACCCAGTACTTC	CASSYSGAKNKETQYF
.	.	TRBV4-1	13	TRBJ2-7	TGCGCCAGCAGCCTAGGGGGGGGGTACGAGCAGTACTTC	CASSLGGGYEQYF
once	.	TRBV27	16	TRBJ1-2	TGTGCCAGCAGTTTAAGGGGGGGCCGGGGGTCGGTTGGCTACACCTTC	CASSLRGGRGSVGYTF
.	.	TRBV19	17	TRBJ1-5	TGTGCCAGTAGTATAGCTGGCAGATCTTATAGCAATCAGCCCCAGCATTTT	CASSIAGRSYSNQPQHF
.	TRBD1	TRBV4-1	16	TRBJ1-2	TGCGCCAGCAGCCAAGAGGGACAGGGGTTCGGCTATGGCTACACCTTC	CASSQEGQGFGYGYTF
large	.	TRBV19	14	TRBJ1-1	TGTGCCAGTAGTTTGCAGGGGATGAACACTGAAGCTTTCTTT	CASSLQGMNTEAFF
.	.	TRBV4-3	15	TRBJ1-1	TGCGCCAGCAGCCAAGGAGATTACAGGATCGCTGAAGCTTTCTTT	CASSQGDYRIAEAFF
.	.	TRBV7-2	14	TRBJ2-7	TGTGCCAGCAGCTTACTAGGTCACTCCTACGAGCAGTACTTC	CASSLLGHSYEQYF
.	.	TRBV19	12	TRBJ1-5	TGTGCCAGTAGTATAGGTGGTCAGCCCCAGCATTTT	CASSIGGQPQHF
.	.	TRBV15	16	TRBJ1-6	TGTGCCACCAGCAGAGAATTGGAGCCAGGGCATTCACCCCTCCACTTT	CATSRELEPGHSPLHF
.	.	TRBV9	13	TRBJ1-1	TGTGCCAGCAGCGTTGGAATGAACACTGAAGCTTTCTTT	CASSVGMNTEAFF
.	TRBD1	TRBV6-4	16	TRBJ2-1	TGTGCCAGCAGTCCCTCCGGGACAGGGGGCTACAATGAGCAGTTCTTC	CASSPSGTGGYNEQFF
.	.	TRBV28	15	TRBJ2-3	TGTGCCAGCAGTTTGCGACCCCTCGACACAGATACGCAGTATTTT	CASSLRPLDTDTQYF
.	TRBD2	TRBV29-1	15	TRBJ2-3	TGCAGCGCCCGACTAGCGGGCCCTAGCACAGATACGCAGTATTTT	CSARLAGPSTDTQYF
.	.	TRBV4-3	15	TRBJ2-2	TGCGCCAGCAGCCGAGCCACAGGGACGGCCGGGGAGCTGTTTTTT	CASSRATGTAGELFF
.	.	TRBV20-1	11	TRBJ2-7	TGCAGTGCTCGGGACTTCTACGAGCAGTACTTC	CSARDFYEQYF
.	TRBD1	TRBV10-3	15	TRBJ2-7	TGTGCCATCAGTGAGGGGACAGGGTCTACCTACGAGCAGTACTTC	CAISEGTGSTYEQYF
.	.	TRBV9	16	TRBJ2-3	TGTGCCAGCAGCGTCAGTGGCCCTCCATTCACAGATACGCAGTATTTT	CASSVSGPPFTDTQYF
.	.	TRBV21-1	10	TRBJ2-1	TGTGCCGCCTGGGGTTTTGAGCAGTTCTTC	CAAWGFEQFF
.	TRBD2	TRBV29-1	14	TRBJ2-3	TGCAGCGTTGTGGGCCTAGCGGCTACAGATACGCAGTATTTT	CSVVGLAATDTQYF
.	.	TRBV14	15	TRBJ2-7	TGTGCCAGCAGCCCGCAACCAGGGGTCGTGAGGGAGCAGTACTTC	CASSPQPGVVREQYF
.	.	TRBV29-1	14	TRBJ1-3	TGCAGCGTTGTTGCTATGACCTCTGGAAACACCATATATTTT	CSVVAMTSGNTIYF
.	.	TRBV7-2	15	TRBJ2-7	TGTGCCAGCAGCTTAGTTGGCGTTAGCTCCTACGAGCAGTACTTC	CASSLVGVSSYEQYF
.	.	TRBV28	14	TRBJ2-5	TGTGCCAGCAGTTTGACGGGAGCGATTGAGACCCAGTACTTC	CASSLTGAIETQYF
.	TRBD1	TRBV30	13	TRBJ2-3	TGTGCCAGAAGGGGACAGGGCCCAGATACGCAGTATTTT	CARRGQGPDTQYF
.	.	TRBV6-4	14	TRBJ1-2	TGTGCCAGCAGTGACTCAGACAGTAACTATGGCTACACCTTC	CASSDSDSNYGYTF
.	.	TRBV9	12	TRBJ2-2	TGTGCCAGCAGCCCAGTAGCCGGGGAGCTGTTTTTT	CASSPVAGELFF
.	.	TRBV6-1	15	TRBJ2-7	TGTGCCAGCAGCTTCCCGGGCCCCGTTTCCTACGAGCAGTACTTC	CASSFPGPVSYEQYF
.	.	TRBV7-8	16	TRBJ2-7	TGTGCCAGCAGCTTAGCTTCACTAGCCGAAACCTACGAGCAGTACTTC	CASSLASLAETYEQYF
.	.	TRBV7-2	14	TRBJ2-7	TGTGCCAGCAGCTTAGGCAGGGGGGGCTACGAGCAGTACTTC	CASSLGRGGYEQYF
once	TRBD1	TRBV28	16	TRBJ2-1	TGTGCCAGCAGTTTATGGGGACAGGGACATTACAATGAGCAGTTCTTC	CASSLWGQGHYNEQFF
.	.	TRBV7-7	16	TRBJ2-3	TGTGCTACGGGCGGACTGGAAGGGTTGGGCACAGATACGCAGTATTTT	CATGGLEGLGTDTQYF
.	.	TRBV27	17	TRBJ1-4	TGTGCCAGCAGTTTATCGAGGTGGACCGGCCCTAATGAAAAACTGTTTTTT	CASSLSRWTGPNEKLFF
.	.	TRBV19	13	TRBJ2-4	TGTGCCAGTAGGGGGTATAGGGGAAACATTCAGTACTTC	CASRGYRGNIQYF
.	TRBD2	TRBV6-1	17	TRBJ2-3	TGTGCCAGCAGTGAACCTCTGGGGGGGAGACCCACAGATACGCAGTATTTT	CASSEPLGGRPTDTQYF
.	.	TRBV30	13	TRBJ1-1	TGTGCCTGGAGTCCCGGGGGGAACACTGAAGCTTTCTTT	CAWSPGGNTEAFF
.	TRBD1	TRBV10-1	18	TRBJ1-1	TGCGCCAGCAGTGAGTCTGGACAGGGCATAGTATCGGACACTGAAGCTTTCTTT	CASSESGQGIVSDTEAFF
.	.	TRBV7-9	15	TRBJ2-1	TGTGCCAGCAGCTCCCTCTTACTAGTTGGCAATGCTCAGTTCTTC	CASSSLLLVGNAQFF
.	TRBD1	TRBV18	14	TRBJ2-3	TGTGCCAGCTCACTCACAGGGGAATCAGATACGCAGTATTTT	CASSLTGESDTQYF
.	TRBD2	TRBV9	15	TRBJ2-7	TGTGCCAGCAGCGGAGGGACTAGCGGGACCTACGAGCAGTACTTC	CASSGGTSGTYEQYF
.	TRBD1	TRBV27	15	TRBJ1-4	TGTGCCAGCAGTTCGGCACAGGGGTCTAATGAAAAACTGTTTTTT	CASSSAQGSNEKLFF
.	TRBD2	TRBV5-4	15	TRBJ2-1	TGTGCCAGCAGCTTAAGCGGGAAACCCTACAATGAGCAGTTCTTC	CASSLSGKPYNEQFF
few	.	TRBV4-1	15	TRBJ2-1	TGCGCCAGCAGCCAAGATAAGGGGAGGCTGAATGAGCAGTTCTTC	CASSQDKGRLNEQFF
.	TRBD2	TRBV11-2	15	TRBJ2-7	TGTGCCAGCAGCTTAGGAGGGAGGGAGTCCTACGAGCAGTACTTC	CASSLGGRESYEQYF
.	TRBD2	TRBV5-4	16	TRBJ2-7	TGTGCCAGCAGCTTGGGGCTAGCGGGAGGGCCGCTCGAGCAGTACTTC	CASSLGLAGGPLEQYF
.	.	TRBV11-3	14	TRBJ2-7	TGTGCCAGCAGTTGGAGCCTTACTTCCTACGAGCAGTACTTC	CASSWSLTSYEQYF